Included here is one TCR beta chain sequence, with context. Its antigen remains unknown. This sample is part of a study of blood T cells in healthy people across ages. Background on the study: Template-switching capture recovered about one barcoded beta molecule per two T cells.

The CDR3 has 15 residues. The J segment lost 5 bases and the V segment lost 0 bases, leaving 6 bases of the junction unmatched. CDR1 SEHNR and CDR2 FQNEAQ come from the germline V gene (reference sequence). Study-wide findings and caveats: It was the long-lived donors that had more naive CD4+ cells and higher diversity than aged donors. PBMCs were not sorted, which prevented a conclusive comparison of naive versus antigen-experienced cells.

The second PCR ran roughly 7 to 12 cycles with a sample-barcoded 5' primer and J-beta primers. TCRdb reprocessed the 5' RACE reads via MiXCR and lists one record per CDR3 protein. The sample lists around 870,000 distinct CDR3 sequences; around 28% were seen once. For every donor, a draw yielded around 9.4 milliliters of peripheral blood. The source material was blood. The V gene is TRBV7-9, the J gene TRBJ2-5, with 7 bases lining up with TRBD1. The clonotype comes from a woman at least 80 years old in good health. CDR3 sequence: CASSLARQGVETQYF. CDR3 nucleotide sequence: TGTGCCAGCAGCTTAGCAAGACAGGGTGTGGAGACCCAGTACTTC.